One T cell receptor (beta chain) is described in this entry. The antigen is unknown. This entry comes from a study of T cell responses to AZD1222 COVID-19 vaccine. Study results and limitations: Sampling captured repertoires only after the peak T cell response.

The method was immunoSEQ multiplex PCR; TCRdb's version includes in-frame clones alone and lacks a portion of them. This table holds around 18,000 clones, around 81% found once. The germline V gene has CDR1 SGHNT and CDR2 YYREEE (reference sequence). This CDR3 contains 16 residues. V gave up 5 bases and J gave up 3 bases; unmatched junction bases: 9. The chain combines TRBV5-4 with TRBJ2-1; 9 nucleotides line up with TRBD1. This specimen consisted of peripheral blood, obtained 28 days after the second AZD1222 dose. The sequence was collected from an adult who received the AZD1222 COVID-19 vaccine. The CDR3 DNA is TGTGCCAGCAGAGTGGCCGGGACAGGGAACTACAATGAGCAGTTCTTC. It translates to CASRVAGTGNYNEQFF. The entire variable domain, with the rest obtained from reference TRBV5-4 and TRBJ2-1, is as follows: ETGVTQSPTHLIKTRGQQVTLRCSSQSGHNTVSWYQQALGQGPQFIFQYYREEENGRGNFPPRFSGLQFPNYSSELNVNALELDDSALYLCASRVAGTGNYNEQFFGPGTRLTVL.